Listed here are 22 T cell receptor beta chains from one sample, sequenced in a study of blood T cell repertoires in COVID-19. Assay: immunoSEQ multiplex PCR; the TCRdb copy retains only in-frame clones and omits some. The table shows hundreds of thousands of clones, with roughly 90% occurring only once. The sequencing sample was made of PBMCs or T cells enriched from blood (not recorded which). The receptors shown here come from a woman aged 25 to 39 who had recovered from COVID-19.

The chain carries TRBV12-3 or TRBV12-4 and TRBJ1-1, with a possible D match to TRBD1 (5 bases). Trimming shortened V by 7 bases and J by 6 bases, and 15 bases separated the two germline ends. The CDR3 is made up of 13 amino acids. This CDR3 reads CASTREVHPEAFF. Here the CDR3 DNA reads TGTGCCAGCACCAGGGAGGTTCACCCTGAAGCTTTCTTT.

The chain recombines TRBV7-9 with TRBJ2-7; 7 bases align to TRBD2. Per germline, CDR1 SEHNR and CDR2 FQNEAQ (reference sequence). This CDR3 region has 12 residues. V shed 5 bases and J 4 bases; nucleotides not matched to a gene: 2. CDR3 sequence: CASSRDYYEQYF. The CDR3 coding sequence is TGTGCCAGCAGCAGGGACTATTACGAGCAGTACTTC.

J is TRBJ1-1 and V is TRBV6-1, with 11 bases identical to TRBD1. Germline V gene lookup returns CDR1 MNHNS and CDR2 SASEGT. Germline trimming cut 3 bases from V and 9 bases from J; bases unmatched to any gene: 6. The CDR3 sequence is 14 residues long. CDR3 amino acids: CASSEGQGEAKAFF. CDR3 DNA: TGTGCCAGCAGTGAGGGACAGGGGGAAGCGAAAGCTTTCTTT.

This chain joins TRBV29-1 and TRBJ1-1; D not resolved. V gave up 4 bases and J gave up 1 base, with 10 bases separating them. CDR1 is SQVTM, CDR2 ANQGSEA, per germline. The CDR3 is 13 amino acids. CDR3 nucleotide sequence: TGCAGCGTTGCCCAAATAGCGAACACTGAAGCTTTCTTT. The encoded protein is CSVAQIANTEAFF.

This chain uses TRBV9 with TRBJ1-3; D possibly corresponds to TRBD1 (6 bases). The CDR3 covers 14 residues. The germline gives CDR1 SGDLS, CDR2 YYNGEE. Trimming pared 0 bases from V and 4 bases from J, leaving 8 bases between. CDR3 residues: CASSVATGGNTIYF. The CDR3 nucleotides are TGTGCCAGCAGCGTAGCCACAGGGGGAAACACCATATATTTT. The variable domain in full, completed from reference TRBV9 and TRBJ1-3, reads DSGVTQTPKHLITATGQRVTLRCSPRSGDLSVYWYQQSLDQGLQFLIQYYNGEERAKGNILERFSAQQFPDLHSELNLSSLELGDSALYFCASSVATGGNTIYFGEGSWLTVV.

DNA of the CDR3: TGTGCCAGCAGCCCCCTATCGCGGGCTAGCGGATCCTACGAGCAGTACTTC. It is translated as CASSPLSRASGSYEQYF. This chain uses TRBV14 with TRBJ2-7, with 7 nucleotides matching TRBD2. Germline lookup yields CDR1 SGHDN and CDR2 FVKESK. CDR3 length: 17 residues. V shed 4 bases and J 1 base; nucleotides not matched to a gene: 13.

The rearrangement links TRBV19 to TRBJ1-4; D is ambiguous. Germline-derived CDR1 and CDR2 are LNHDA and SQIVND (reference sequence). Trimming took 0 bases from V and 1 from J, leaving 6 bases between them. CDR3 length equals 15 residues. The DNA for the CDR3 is TGTGCCAGTAGTATAGACCGAGGAACTAATGAAAAACTGTTTTTT. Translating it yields CASSIDRGTNEKLFF.

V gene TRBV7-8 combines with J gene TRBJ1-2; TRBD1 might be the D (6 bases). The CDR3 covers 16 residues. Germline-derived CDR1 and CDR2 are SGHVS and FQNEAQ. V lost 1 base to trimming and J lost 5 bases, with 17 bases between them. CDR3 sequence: CASSLGGSGGAYGYTF. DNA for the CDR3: TGTGCCAGCAGCTTAGGCGGGAGTGGGGGGGCTTATGGCTACACCTTC. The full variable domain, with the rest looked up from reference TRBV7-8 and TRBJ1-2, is GAGVSQSPRYKVAKRGQDVALRCDPISGHVSLFWYQQALGQGPEFLTYFQNEAQLDKSGLPSDRFFAERPEGSVSTLKIQRTQQEDSAVYLCASSLGGSGGAYGYTFGSGTRLTVV.

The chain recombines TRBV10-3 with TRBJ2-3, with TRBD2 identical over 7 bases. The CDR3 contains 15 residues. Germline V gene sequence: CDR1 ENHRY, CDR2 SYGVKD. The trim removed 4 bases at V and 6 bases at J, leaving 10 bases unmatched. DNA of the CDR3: TGTGCCATCAGTGCTGAGGGAGGGCCGAGGGATACGCAGTATTTT. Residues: CAISAEGGPRDTQYF.

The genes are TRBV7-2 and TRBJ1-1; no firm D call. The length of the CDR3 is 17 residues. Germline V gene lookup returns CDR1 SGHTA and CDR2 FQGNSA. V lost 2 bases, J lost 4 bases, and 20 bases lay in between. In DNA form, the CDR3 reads TGTGCCAGCAGCTTACAATGGACCCCTCCGGGGAGCACTGAAGCTTTCTTT. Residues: CASSLQWTPPGSTEAFF.

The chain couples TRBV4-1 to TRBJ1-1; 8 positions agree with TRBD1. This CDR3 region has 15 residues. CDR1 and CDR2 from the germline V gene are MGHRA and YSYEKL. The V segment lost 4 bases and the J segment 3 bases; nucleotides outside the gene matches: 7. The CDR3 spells CASSRPQTGDTEAFF. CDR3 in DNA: TGCGCCAGCAGCCGACCTCAGACAGGGGACACTGAAGCTTTCTTT.

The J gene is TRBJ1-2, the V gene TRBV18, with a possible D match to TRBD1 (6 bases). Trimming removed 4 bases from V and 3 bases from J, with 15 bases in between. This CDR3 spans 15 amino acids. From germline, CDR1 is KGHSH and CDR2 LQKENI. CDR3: CASSQQQGRDYGYTF. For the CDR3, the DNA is TGTGCCAGCTCACAACAACAGGGAAGGGACTATGGCTACACCTTC.

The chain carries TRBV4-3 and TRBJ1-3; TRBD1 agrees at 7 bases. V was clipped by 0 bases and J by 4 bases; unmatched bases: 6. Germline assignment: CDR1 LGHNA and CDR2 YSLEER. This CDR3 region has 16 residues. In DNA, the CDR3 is TGCGCCAGCAGCCAAGATACAGGGGAAGGGGGAAACACCATATATTTT. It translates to CASSQDTGEGGNTIYF.

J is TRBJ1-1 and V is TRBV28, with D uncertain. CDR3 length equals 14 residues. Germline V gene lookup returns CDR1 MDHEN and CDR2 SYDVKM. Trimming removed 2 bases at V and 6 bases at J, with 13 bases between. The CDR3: CASSLLGPFAEAFF. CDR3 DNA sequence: TGTGCCAGCAGTTTACTTGGGCCCTTCGCTGAAGCTTTCTTT.

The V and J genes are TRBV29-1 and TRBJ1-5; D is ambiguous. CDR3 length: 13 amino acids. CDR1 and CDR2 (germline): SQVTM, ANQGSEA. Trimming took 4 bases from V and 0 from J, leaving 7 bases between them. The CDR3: CSVGSLSNQPQHF. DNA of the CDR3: TGCAGCGTTGGCAGTCTTAGCAATCAGCCCCAGCATTTT.

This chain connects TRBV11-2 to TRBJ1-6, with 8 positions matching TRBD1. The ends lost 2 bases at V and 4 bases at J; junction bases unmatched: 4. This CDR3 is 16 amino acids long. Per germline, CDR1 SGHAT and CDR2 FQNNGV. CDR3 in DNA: TGTGCCAGCAGCTTATCCGGACAGGGTTATAATTCACCCCTCCACTTT. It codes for CASSLSGQGYNSPLHF.

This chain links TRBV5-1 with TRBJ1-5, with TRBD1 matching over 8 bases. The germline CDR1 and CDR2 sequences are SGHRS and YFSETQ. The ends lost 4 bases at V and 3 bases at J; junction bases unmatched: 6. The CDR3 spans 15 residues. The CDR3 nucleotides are TGCGCCAGCAGCCATACAGGGGGAGACAATCAGCCCCAGCATTTT. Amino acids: CASSHTGGDNQPQHF.

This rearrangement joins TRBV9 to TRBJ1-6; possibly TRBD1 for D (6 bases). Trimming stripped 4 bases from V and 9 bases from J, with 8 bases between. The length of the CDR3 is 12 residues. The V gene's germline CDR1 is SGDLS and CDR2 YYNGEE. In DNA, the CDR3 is TGTGCCAGCAGCTCAGGGGTTTCACCCCTCCACTTT. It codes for CASSSGVSPLHF.

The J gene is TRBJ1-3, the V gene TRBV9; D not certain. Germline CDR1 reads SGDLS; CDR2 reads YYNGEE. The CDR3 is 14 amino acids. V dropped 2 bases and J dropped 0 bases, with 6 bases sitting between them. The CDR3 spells CASSVLSSGNTIYF. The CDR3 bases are TGTGCCAGCAGCGTCCTGTCCTCTGGAAACACCATATATTTT.

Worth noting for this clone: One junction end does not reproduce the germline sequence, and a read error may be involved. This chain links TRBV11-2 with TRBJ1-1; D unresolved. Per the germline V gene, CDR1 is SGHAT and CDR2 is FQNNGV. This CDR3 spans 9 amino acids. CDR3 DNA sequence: TGTGCCAGCAGCCCCACCCAGGTCTTT. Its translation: CASSPTQVF.

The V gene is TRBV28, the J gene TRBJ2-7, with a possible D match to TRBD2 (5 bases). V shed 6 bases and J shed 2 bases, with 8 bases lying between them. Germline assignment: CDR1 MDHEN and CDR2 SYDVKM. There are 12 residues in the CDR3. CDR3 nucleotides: TGTGCCAGCAGGAGCGGAGCCTACGAGCAGTACTTC. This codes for CASRSGAYEQYF.

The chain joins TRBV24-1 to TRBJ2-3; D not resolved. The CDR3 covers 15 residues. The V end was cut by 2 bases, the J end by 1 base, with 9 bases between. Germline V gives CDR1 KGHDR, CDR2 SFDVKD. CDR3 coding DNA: TGTGCCACCAGTGATTCCGTTCAGGGCACAGATACGCAGTATTTT. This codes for CATSDSVQGTDTQYF.